This record looks at one T cell receptor (beta chain) sequence and its context. This sample is drawn from a study of cytomegalovirus exposure and HLA in healthy donors. Repertoires were generated with immunoSEQ multiplex PCR, while TCRdb's copy carries only in-frame clones and drops some. Of approximately 270,000 clones in the sample, 80% to 90% are singletons; the top ten hold over 0.95%. The CDR3 sequence is 15 residues long. CDR1 is SGHNT and CDR2 is YYREEE in the germline V gene (reference sequence). V lost 2 bases and J lost 4, with 15 bases in between. This TCR was recovered from a woman aged 18-29 years in good health and CMV-seronegative. The sample consisted of PBMCs. V gene TRBV5-4 combines with J gene TRBJ1-2; D possibly corresponds to TRBD1 (6 bases). The DNA for the CDR3 is TGTGCCAGCAGCTTACTCCAGGGGATGGGCTATGGCTACACCTTC. Translation: CASSLLQGMGYGYTF. The full variable domain, in which reference TRBV5-4 and TRBJ1-2 provide the parts outside the CDR3, is ETGVTQSPTHLIKTRGQQVTLRCSSQSGHNTVSWYQQALGQGPQFIFQYYREEENGRGNFPPRFSGLQFPNYSSELNVNALELDDSALYLCASSLLQGMGYGYTFGSGTRLTVV.